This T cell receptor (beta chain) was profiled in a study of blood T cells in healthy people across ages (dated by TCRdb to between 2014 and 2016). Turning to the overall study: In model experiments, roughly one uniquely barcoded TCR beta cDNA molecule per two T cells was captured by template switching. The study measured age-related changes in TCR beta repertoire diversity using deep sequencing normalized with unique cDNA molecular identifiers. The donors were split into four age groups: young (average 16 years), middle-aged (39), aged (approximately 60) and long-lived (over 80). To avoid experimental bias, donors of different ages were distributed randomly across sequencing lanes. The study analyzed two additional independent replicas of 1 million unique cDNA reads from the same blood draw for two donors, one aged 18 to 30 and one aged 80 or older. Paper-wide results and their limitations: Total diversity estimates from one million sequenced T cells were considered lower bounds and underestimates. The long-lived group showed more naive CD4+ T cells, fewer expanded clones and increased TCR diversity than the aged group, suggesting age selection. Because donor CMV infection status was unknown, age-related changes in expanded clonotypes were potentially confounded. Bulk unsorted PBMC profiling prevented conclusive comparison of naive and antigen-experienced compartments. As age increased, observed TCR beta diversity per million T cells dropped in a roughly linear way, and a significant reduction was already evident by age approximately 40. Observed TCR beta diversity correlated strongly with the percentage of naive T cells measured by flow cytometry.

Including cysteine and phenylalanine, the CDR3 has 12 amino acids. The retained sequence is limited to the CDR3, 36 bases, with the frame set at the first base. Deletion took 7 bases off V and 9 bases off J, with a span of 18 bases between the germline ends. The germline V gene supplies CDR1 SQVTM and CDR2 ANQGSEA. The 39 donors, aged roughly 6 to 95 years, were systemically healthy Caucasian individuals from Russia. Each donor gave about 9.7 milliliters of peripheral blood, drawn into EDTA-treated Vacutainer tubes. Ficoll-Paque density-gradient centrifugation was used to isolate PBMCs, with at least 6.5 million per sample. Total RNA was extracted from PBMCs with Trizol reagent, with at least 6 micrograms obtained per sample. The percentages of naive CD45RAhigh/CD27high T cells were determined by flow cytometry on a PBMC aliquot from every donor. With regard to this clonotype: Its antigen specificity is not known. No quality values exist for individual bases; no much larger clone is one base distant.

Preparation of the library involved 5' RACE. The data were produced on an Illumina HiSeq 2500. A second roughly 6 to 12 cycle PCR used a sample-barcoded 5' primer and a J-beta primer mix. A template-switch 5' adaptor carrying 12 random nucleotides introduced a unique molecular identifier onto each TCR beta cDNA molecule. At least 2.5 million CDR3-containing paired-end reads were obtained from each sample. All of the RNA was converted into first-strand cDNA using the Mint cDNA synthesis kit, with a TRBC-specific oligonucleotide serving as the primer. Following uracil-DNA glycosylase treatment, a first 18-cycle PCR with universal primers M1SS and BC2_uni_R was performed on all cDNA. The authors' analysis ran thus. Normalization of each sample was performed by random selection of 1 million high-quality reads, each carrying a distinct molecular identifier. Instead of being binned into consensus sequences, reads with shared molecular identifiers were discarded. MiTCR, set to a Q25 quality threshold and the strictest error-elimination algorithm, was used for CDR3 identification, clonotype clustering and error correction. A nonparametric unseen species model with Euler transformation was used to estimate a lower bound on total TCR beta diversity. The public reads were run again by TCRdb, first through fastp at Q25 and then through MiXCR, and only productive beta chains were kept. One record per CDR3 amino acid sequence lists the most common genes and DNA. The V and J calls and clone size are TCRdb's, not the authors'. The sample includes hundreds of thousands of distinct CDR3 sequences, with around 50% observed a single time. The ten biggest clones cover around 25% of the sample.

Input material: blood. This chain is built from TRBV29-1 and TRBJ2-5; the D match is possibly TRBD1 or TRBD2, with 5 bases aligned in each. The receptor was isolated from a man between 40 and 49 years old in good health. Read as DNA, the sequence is TGCAGCGCCGGGACCGAATCGAGGGCCCAGTACTTC. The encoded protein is CSAGTESRAQYF.